This record covers a single T cell receptor (beta chain). Its antigen is not identified. The data derive from a study of T cell responses to AZD1222 COVID-19 vaccine. Study in general: Samples with a second dose at about 4 or about 12 weeks were pooled together. The study, taken as a whole, reports: Among vaccine-associated CD4 TCRs, coverage spanned spike, with dominance at 160-218 and 743-854. Only after the peak T cell response were repertoires sampled.

Sequenced by immunoSEQ multiplex PCR; TCRdb stores in-frame clones only, minus some. Of some 150,000 clones in the sample, 90% are singletons; the top ten hold 1.5% to 2%. There are 14 residues in the CDR3. J gave up 7 bases and V 1 base, and 4 bases lay outside the gene matches. CDR1 and CDR2 from the germline V gene are SGHAT and FQNNGV. The input for sequencing was peripheral blood, taken on day 0 of AZD1222 vaccination. The chain joins TRBV11-2 to TRBJ1-1; 9 positions match TRBD1. The sequence came from an adult in good health. In DNA, the CDR3 is TGTGCCAGCAGCTTAGTCCCGGGACAGGGTGAAGCTTTCTTT. It translates to CASSLVPGQGEAFF.